This passage covers 19 T cell receptor beta chains from one sample sequenced in a study of T-cell memory formation after mild COVID-19. One entry per CDR3 protein, called by TCRdb with MiXCR from the 5' RACE reads. Of about 430,000 distinct CDR3 sequences listed, roughly 24% are singletons. Sequenced: PBMCs or a T cell subset sorted from them (not recorded which). All receptors derive from an adult woman who had mild COVID-19 (a few samples of this study predate the infection). Cell type and time point are not known.

The chain joins TRBV10-3 to TRBJ1-3, with D maybe TRBD1 (6 bases). This CDR3 has 14 amino acids. Trimming took off 3 bases at V and 9 bases at J, with 15 bases between the two ends. Germline V gives CDR1 ENHRY, CDR2 SYGVKD. CDR3 region: CAISDTTGTATIYF. The CDR3 nucleotides read TGTGCCATCAGTGACACAACAGGGACCGCCACCATATATTTT.

J is TRBJ2-1 and V is TRBV5-6; 7 positions match TRBD1. Germline V gene lookup returns CDR1 SGHDT and CDR2 YYEEEE. The ends lost 4 bases at V and 0 bases at J; junction bases unmatched: 4. This CDR3 is built from 15 residues. Here the CDR3 reads CASSPTGPSYNEQFF. The CDR3 bases are TGTGCCAGCAGCCCGACAGGGCCCTCCTACAATGAGCAGTTCTTC.

This chain joins TRBV3-1 and TRBJ1-4; TRBD1 matches 8 bases. Germline CDR1 reads LGHDT; CDR2 reads YNNKEL (reference sequence). Unmatched junction bases numbered 2, after V lost 5 bases and J lost 0 bases. The CDR3 sequence is 15 residues long. CDR3 protein: CASSSTGATNEKLFF. The DNA for the CDR3 is TGTGCCAGCAGCTCGACAGGGGCAACTAATGAAAAACTGTTTTTT.

This rearrangement joins TRBV5-1 to TRBJ2-5, with a weak D call TRBD2 (5 bases). V was cut by 0 bases and J by 9 bases, with 18 bases left in between. Germline loops: CDR1 SGHRS, CDR2 YFSETQ. The CDR3 has 15 residues. In nucleotides, the CDR3 is TGCGCCAGCAGCTTGGCGGACTCGTATCAAGAAGCCCAGTACTTC. It translates to CASSLADSYQEAQYF.

V gene TRBV14 combines with J gene TRBJ2-1; 14 bases are a match to TRBD2. The V gene end was trimmed by 4 bases and the J gene end by 4 bases; junction bases not matched to a gene: 9. Germline CDR1 SGHDN, CDR2 FVKESK. The CDR3 runs to 18 residues. CDR3: CASSPGTSGRGGYNEQFF. For the CDR3, the DNA is TGTGCCAGCAGCCCTGGGACTAGCGGGAGAGGGGGTTACAATGAGCAGTTCTTC.

The rearrangement uses TRBV9 and TRBJ2-2; 7 bases map to TRBD2. V gave up 3 bases and J gave up 6 bases; unmatched junction bases: 5. This CDR3 is 14 amino acids long. Germline V gene sequence: CDR1 SGDLS, CDR2 YYNGEE. The CDR3 DNA is TGTGCCAGCAGCGCAAGACTAGCACCCGGGGAGCTGTTTTTT. It is translated as CASSARLAPGELFF.

The V gene is TRBV7-2, the J gene TRBJ2-5, with D possibly TRBD2 on 5 matching bases. CDR1 is SGHTA, CDR2 FQGNSA, per germline. V lost 1 base and J 1 base, leaving 10 bases between the germline ends. CDR3 size: 15 residues. The CDR3 sequence: CASSLVGGSQETQYF. The CDR3 DNA reads TGTGCCAGCAGCTTAGTGGGCGGGTCCCAAGAGACCCAGTACTTC.

This chain uses TRBV9 with TRBJ1-2; TRBD1 might be the D (5 bases). With 3 bases removed from V and 5 bases from J, the gap between germline ends came to 11 bases. Germline CDR1 is SGDLS and CDR2 is YYNGEE. This CDR3 is 13 amino acids long. CDR3 sequence (DNA): TGTGCCAGCAGCGGTACAGGTATTTATGGCTACACCTTC. It encodes CASSGTGIYGYTF.

This clonotype was found a few times. The J gene is TRBJ2-7, the V gene TRBV12-3 or TRBV12-4; TRBD2 matches 7 bases. V dropped 5 bases and J dropped 2; count of bases not matched to a gene: 6. The length of the CDR3 is 14 residues. Here the CDR3 reads CASSGPGGPYEQYF. CDR3 sequence (DNA): TGTGCCAGCAGTGGGCCGGGGGGACCCTACGAGCAGTACTTC.

This chain links TRBV3-1 with TRBJ1-2, with 10 bases that match TRBD1. Trimming took 4 bases from V and 7 from J; bases not matched to a gene: 9. The CDR3 totals 15 residues. Per germline, CDR1 LGHDT and CDR2 YNNKEL (reference sequence). The CDR3 nucleotides are TGTGCCAGCAGCCGGACGGGACAGGGGTCCTCTGGCTACACCTTC. Protein: CASSRTGQGSSGYTF. Full variable domain (missing parts from reference TRBV3-1 and TRBJ1-2): DTAVSQTPKYLVTQMGNDKSIKCEQNLGHDTMYWYKQDSKKFLKIMFSYNNKELIINETVPNRFSPKSPDKAHLNLHINSLELGDSAVYFCASSRTGQGSSGYTFGSGTRLTVV.

This clonotype was detected ten times or more. The chain recombines TRBV4-1 with TRBJ2-6, with no clear D. With 1 base removed from V and 3 bases from J, the gap between germline ends came to 10 bases. The CDR3 runs 16 residues. The germline V gene encodes CDR1 MGHRA and CDR2 YSYEKL. CDR3 region: CASSQVLGVGANVLTF. DNA for the CDR3: TGCGCCAGCAGCCAAGTTTTAGGAGTTGGGGCCAACGTCCTGACTTTC.

The chain is built from TRBV7-2 and TRBJ2-1, with 12 bases matching TRBD2. The ends lost 5 bases at V and 0 bases at J; junction bases unmatched: 5. The V gene's germline CDR1 is SGHTA and CDR2 FQGNSA. This CDR3 comprises 17 residues. The CDR3 DNA sequence: TGTGCCAGCAGCCCGACTAGCGGGGGATACTCCTACAATGAGCAGTTCTTC. Its translation is CASSPTSGGYSYNEQFF.

The chain links TRBV7-9 to TRBJ2-3; TRBD2 aligns across 10 bases. V dropped 5 bases and J dropped 0; count of bases not matched to a gene: 5. Germline lookup yields CDR1 SEHNR and CDR2 FQNEAQ (reference sequence). This CDR3 comprises 16 residues. The CDR3 nucleotides read TGTGCCAGCAGCATTAGCGGGAGGTCAAGCACAGATACGCAGTATTTT. It codes for CASSISGRSSTDTQYF.

J is TRBJ1-2 and V is TRBV9, with 8 bases matching TRBD1. This CDR3 is 16 amino acids long. Trimming cost V 3 bases and J 2 bases; bases outside gene matches: 9. Germline assignment: CDR1 SGDLS and CDR2 YYNGEE. The CDR3 nucleotides are TGTGCCAGCAGCGGTAGCAGGGGGCGCGGAAACTATGGCTACACCTTC. Translating gives CASSGSRGRGNYGYTF.

This clonotype has a handful of counts. This chain connects TRBV20-1 to TRBJ2-3, with 10 bases lining up with TRBD2. With 8 bases clipped from V and 2 bases from J, the junction kept 7 bases outside the gene matches. Germline V CDR1 and CDR2: DFQATT, SNEGSKA (reference sequence). The CDR3 is made up of 14 amino acids. This CDR3 is CSLTSGEYTDTQYF. The CDR3 region has the DNA TGCAGTCTCACTAGCGGGGAATACACAGATACGCAGTATTTT.

This clonotype appeared a few times. The V and J genes are TRBV7-2 and TRBJ2-5, with D maybe TRBD1 (6 bases). Trimming took 5 bases from V and 6 from J, leaving 19 bases between them. The CDR3 covers 15 residues. Per germline, CDR1 SGHTA and CDR2 FQGNSA. This chain's CDR3 is CASSRKGDAGKTQYF. The CDR3 nucleotides are TGTGCCAGCAGCCGGAAGGGGGATGCTGGAAAGACCCAGTACTTC.

The chain couples TRBV7-2 to TRBJ2-1, with a possible D match to TRBD2 (5 bases). CDR3 size: 15 residues. V was shortened by 0 bases and J by 5 bases, with 11 bases between the two germline ends. The germline V gene has CDR1 SGHTA and CDR2 FQGNSA. As DNA, the CDR3 is TGTGCCAGCAGCTTAGCGGCCCAGCGGAACAATGAGCAGTTCTTC. Residues: CASSLAAQRNNEQFF.

A few counts support this clonotype. The J gene is TRBJ2-7, the V gene TRBV5-6, with 9 bases identical to TRBD1. CDR3 length: 15 amino acids. V was pared by 2 bases and J by 3 bases, with 6 bases of the junction left unmatched. Germline CDR1 and CDR2: SGHDT and YYEEEE. This chain's CDR3 is CASSFQGQGFYEQYF. The CDR3 nucleotides read TGTGCCAGCAGCTTCCAGGGACAGGGATTCTACGAGCAGTACTTC.

The chain combines TRBV20-1 with TRBJ2-7; the match to TRBD2 covers 14 bases. With V trimmed by 3 bases and J by 2 bases, 9 bases remained unmatched. The CDR3 extends over 17 amino acids. CDR1 DFQATT and CDR2 SNEGSKA come from the germline V gene (reference sequence). CDR3 in amino acids: CSASPGTSGSIAYEQYF. In DNA form, the CDR3 reads TGCAGTGCTAGTCCCGGGACTAGCGGGAGTATCGCCTACGAGCAGTACTTC.